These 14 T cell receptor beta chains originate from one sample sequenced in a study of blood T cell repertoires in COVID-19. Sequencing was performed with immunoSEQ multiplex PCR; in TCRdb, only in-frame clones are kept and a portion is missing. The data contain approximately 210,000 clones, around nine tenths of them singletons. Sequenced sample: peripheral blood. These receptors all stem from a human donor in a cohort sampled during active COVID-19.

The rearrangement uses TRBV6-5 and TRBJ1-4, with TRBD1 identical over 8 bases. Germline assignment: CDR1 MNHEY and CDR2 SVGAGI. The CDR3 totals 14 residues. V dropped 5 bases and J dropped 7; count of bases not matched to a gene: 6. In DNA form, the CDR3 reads TGTGCCAGCAGTACCGGGACAGGTTTTGAAAAACTGTTTTTT. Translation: CASSTGTGFEKLFF.

The CDR3 coding sequence is TGTGCCAGCAGCTTTCCGCGGGCGAACTACGAGCAGTACTTC. Protein product: CASSFPRANYEQYF. The chain employs TRBV5-5 and TRBJ2-7; D possibly corresponds to TRBD2 (5 bases). V was shortened by 2 bases and J by 3 bases, with 12 bases between the two germline ends. This CDR3 is built from 14 residues. Germline CDR1 SGHKS, CDR2 YYEKEE (reference sequence).

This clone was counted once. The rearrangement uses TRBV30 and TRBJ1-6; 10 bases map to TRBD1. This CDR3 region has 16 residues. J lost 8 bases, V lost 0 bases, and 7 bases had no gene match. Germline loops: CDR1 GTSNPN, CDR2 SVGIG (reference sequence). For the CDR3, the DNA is TGTGCCTGGAGTGTACTATGGGACAGGGGTTATTCACCCCTCCACTTT. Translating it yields CAWSVLWDRGYSPLHF.

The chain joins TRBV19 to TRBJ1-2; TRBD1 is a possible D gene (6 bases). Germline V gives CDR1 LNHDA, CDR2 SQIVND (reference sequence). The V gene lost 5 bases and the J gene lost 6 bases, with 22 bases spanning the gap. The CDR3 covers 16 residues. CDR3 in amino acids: CASSPQFGRGPNGYTF. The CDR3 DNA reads TGTGCCAGTAGTCCCCAGTTTGGGCGGGGGCCCAATGGCTACACCTTC.

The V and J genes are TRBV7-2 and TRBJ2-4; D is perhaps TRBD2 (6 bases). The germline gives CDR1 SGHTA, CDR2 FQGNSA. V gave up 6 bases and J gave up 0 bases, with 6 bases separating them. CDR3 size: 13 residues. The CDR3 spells CASRGLAKNIQYF. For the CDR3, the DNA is TGTGCCAGCAGGGGACTAGCCAAAAACATTCAGTACTTC.

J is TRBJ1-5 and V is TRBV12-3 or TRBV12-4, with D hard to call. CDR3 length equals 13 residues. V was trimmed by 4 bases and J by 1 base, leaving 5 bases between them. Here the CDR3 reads CASSYISNQPQHF. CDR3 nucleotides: TGTGCCAGCAGTTACATAAGCAATCAGCCCCAGCATTTT.

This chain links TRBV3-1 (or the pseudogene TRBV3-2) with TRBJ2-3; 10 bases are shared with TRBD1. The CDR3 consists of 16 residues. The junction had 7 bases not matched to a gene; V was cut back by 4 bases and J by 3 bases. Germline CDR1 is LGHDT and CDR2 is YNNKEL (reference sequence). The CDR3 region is CASSPGTGVRTDTQYF. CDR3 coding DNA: TGTGCCAGCAGCCCAGGGACAGGGGTAAGGACAGATACGCAGTATTTT.

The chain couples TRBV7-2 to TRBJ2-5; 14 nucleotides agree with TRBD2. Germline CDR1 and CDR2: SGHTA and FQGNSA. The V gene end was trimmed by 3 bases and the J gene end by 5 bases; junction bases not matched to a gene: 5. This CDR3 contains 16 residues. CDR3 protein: CASSLRLAGGPETQYF. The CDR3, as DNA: TGTGCCAGCAGCTTGAGACTAGCGGGAGGGCCGGAGACCCAGTACTTC.

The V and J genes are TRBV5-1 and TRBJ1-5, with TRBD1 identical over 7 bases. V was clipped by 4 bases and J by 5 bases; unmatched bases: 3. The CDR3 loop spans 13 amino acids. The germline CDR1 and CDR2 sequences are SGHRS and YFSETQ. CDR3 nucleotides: TGCGCCAGCAGCCCGCAGGGGGATCAGCCCCAGCATTTT. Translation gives CASSPQGDQPQHF.

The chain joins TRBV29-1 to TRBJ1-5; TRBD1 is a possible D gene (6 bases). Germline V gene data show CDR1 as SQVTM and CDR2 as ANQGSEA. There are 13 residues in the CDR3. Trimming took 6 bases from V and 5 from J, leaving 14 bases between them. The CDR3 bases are TGCAGCGTAGCTACAGGGAGGGATCAGCCCCAGCATTTT. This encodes CSVATGRDQPQHF.

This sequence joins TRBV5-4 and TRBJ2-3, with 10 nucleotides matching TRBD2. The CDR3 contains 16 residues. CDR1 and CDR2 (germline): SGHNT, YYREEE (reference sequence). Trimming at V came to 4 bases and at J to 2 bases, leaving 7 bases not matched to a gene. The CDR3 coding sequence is TGTGCCAGCAGCGTCCGACTAGCGGGTAACACAGATACGCAGTATTTT. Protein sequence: CASSVRLAGNTDTQYF.

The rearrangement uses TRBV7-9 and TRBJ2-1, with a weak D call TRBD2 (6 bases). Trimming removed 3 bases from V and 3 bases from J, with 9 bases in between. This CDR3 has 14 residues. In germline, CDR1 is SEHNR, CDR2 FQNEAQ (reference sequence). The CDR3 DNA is TGTGCCAGCAGCTTTAGCGGAAACTACAATGAGCAGTTCTTC. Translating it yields CASSFSGNYNEQFF.

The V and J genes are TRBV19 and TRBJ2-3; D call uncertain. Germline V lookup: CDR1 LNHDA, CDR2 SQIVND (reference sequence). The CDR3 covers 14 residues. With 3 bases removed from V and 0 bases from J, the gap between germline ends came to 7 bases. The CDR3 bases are TGTGCCAGTAGTATTAGCCCGAGCACAGATACGCAGTATTTT. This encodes CASSISPSTDTQYF.

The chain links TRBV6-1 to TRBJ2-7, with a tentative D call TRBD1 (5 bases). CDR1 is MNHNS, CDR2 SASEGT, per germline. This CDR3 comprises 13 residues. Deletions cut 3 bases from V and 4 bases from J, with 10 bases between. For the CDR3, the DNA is TGTGCCAGCAGTGACAGGGTTGGGTACGAGCAGTACTTC. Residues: CASSDRVGYEQYF.